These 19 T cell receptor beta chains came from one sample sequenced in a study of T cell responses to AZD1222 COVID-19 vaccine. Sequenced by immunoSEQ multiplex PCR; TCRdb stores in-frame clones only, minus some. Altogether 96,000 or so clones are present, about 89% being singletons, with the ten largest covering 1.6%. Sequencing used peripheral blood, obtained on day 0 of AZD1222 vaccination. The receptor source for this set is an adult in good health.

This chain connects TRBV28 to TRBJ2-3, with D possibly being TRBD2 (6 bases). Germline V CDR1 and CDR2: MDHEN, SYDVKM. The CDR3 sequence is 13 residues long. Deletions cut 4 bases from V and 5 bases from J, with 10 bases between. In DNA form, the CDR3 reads TGTGCCAGCAGTTCTGCGGGGAAAGATACGCAGTATTTT. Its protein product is CASSSAGKDTQYF.

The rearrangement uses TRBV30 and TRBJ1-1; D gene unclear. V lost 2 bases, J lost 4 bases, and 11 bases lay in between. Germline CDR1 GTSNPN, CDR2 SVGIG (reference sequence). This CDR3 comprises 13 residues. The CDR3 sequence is CAWSSGVSTEAFF. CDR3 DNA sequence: TGTGCCTGGAGTTCGGGAGTAAGCACTGAAGCTTTCTTT.

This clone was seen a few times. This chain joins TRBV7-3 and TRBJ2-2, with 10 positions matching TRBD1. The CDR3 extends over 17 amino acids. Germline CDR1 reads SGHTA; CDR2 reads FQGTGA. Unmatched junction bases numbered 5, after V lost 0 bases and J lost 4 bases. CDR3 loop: CASSLTGTGVTTGELFF. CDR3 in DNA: TGTGCCAGCAGCTTAACCGGGACAGGGGTCACCACCGGGGAGCTGTTTTTT.

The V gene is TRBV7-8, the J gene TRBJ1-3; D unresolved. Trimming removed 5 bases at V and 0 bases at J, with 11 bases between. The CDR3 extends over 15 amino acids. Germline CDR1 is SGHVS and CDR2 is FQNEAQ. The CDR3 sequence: CASSKGRISGNTIYF. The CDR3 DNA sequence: TGTGCCAGCAGCAAAGGACGGATCTCTGGAAACACCATATATTTT.

For the CDR3, the DNA is TGTGCCACCGCCCGAACAGGGGTTAATGAAAAACTGTTTTTT. Protein product: CATARTGVNEKLFF. The chain joins TRBV11-2 to TRBJ1-4, with 7 nucleotides matching TRBD1. CDR3 length: 14 residues. Germline V gene sequence: CDR1 SGHAT, CDR2 FQNNGV. V was pared by 10 bases and J by 4 bases, with 9 bases of the junction left unmatched.

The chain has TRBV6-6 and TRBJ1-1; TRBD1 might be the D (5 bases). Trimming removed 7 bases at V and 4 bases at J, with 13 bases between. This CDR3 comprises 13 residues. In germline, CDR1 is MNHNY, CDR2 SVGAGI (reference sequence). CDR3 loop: CASIIGGGTEAFF. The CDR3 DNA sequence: TGTGCCAGCATCATCGGGGGAGGCACTGAAGCTTTCTTT.

In DNA form, the CDR3 reads TGTGCCAGCAGCCCTCGGACAGGGGGCTATGAGGGCTACACCTTC. This sequence encodes CASSPRTGGYEGYTF. The chain recombines TRBV7-6 with TRBJ1-2, with 11 bases fitting TRBD1. Germline CDR1 is SGHVS and CDR2 is FNYEAQ. Trimming removed 5 bases from V and 8 bases from J; junction bases left unmatched: 10. The CDR3 runs 15 residues.

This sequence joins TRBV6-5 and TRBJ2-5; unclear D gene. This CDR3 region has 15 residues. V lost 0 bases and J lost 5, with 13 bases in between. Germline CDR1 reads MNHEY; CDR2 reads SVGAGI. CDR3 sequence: CASSYSNLQGETQYF. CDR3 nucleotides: TGTGCCAGCAGTTACTCGAATCTACAAGGGGAGACCCAGTACTTC.

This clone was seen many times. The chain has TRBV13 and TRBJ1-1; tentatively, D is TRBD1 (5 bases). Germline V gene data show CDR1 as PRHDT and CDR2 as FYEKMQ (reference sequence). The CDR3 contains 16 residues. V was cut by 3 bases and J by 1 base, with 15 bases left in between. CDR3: CASSFGRRGTNTEAFF. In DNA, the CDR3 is TGTGCCAGCAGCTTTGGCCGGAGGGGAACGAACACTGAAGCTTTCTTT. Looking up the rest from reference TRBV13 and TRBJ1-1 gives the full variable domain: AAGVIQSPRHLIKEKRETATLKCYPIPRHDTVYWYQQGPGQDPQFLISFYEKMQSDKGSIPDRFSAQQFSDYHSELNMSSLELGDSALYFCASSFGRRGTNTEAFFGQGTRLTVV.

The CDR3 spells CASSLEVGGLYNEQFF. In DNA form, the CDR3 reads TGTGCCAGCAGCTTGGAGGTCGGGGGCCTATACAATGAGCAGTTCTTC. J is TRBJ2-1 and V is TRBV5-4, with D perhaps assigned TRBD1 or TRBD2 (6 bases each). There are 16 residues in the CDR3. The germline gives CDR1 SGHNT, CDR2 YYREEE (reference sequence). V was trimmed by 0 bases and J by 4 bases, leaving 14 bases between them.

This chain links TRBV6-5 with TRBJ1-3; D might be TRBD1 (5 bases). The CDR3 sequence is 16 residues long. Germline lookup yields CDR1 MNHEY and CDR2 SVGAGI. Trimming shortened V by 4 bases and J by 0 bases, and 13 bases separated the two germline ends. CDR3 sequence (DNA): TGTGCCAGCAGTTTGGCGACAGCGAACTCTGGAAACACCATATATTTT. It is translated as CASSLATANSGNTIYF.

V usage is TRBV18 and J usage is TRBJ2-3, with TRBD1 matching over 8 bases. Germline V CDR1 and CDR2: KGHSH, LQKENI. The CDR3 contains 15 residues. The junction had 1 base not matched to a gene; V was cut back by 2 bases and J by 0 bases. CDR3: CASSPRDRSTDTQYF. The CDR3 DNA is TGTGCCAGCTCACCAAGGGACAGGAGCACAGATACGCAGTATTTT.

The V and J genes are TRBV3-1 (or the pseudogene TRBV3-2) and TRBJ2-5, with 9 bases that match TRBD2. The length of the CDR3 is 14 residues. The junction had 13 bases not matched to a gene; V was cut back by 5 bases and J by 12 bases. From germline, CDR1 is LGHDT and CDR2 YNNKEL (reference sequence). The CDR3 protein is CASSYIAGARTEYF. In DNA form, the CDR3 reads TGTGCCAGCAGCTATATAGCGGGGGCCCGGACGGAGTACTTC.

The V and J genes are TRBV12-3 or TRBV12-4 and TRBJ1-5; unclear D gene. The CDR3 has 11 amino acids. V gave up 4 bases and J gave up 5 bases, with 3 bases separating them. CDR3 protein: CASSYYQPQHF. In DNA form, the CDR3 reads TGTGCCAGCAGTTATTATCAGCCCCAGCATTTT.

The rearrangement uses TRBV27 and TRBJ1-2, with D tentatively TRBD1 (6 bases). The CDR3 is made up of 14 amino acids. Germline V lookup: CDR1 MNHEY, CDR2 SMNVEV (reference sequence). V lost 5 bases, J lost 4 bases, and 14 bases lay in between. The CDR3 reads CASSKVAGVYGYTF. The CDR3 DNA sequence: TGTGCCAGCAGTAAGGTCGCAGGGGTCTATGGCTACACCTTC.

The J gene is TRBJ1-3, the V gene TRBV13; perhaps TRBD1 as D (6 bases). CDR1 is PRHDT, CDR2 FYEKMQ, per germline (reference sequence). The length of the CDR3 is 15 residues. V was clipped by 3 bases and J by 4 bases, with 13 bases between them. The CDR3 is CASSFGGPSGNTIYF. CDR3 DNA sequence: TGTGCCAGCAGCTTCGGGGGCCCATCCGGAAACACCATATATTTT.

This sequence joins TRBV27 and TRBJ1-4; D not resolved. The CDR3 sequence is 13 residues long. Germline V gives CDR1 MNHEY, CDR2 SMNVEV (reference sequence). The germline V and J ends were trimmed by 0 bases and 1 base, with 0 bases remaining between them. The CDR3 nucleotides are TGTGCCAGCAGTTTATCAACTAATGAAAAACTGTTTTTT. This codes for CASSLSTNEKLFF.

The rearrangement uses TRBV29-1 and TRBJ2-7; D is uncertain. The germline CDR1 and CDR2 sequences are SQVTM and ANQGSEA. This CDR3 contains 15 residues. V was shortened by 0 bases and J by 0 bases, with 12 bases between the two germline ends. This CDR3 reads CSVEDPTHGSYEQYF. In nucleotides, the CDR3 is TGCAGCGTTGAAGACCCCACACACGGCTCCTACGAGCAGTACTTC.

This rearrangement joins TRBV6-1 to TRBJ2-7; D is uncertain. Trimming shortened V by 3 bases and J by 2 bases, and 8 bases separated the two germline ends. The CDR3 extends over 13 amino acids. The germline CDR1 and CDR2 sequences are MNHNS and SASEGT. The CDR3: CASSETPAYEQYF. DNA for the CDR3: TGTGCCAGCAGTGAGACGCCTGCCTACGAGCAGTACTTC.